Listed below are T cell receptor beta chains from one sample, sequenced in a study of shared T cell receptors in the human thymus. Some clones are missing from TCRdb's copy, which holds only in-frame ones; the method was immunoSEQ multiplex PCR. The sample records 500,000 to 850,000 clones, around 87% being singletons. These same records also appear under a second study, on human thymus T cells.

Material: thymocytes. The receptors come from a boy younger than two with a congenital heart defect. CDR3s leave out the opening cysteine and the closing phenylalanine or tryptophan.

TRBV28 ASSSQLRDRFYEQY
TRBV11-2 ASSLDQLAVTYEQY
TRBV6-4 ASSDHDRKAF
TRBV27 ASSSNDRVRHRPEQY
TRBV2 ASTDEQF
TRBV7-9 ASRSRPGEAF
TRBV7-8 ASSFSPDREAF
TRBV2 ASSARGQETQY
TRBV2 ASSAIQASGRGDIQY
TRBV2 ASRTGEWYYGYT
TRBV27 ASSVLGGYPLIYEQY
TRBV5-1 ASSLVRTVPSYNEQF
TRBV5-8 ASSLGTPYEQY
TRBV7-2 ASSSSGETEAF
TRBV27 ASTDRGRLAQEQY
TRBV27 ASRTGNDNSPLH
TRBV28 ASSFWDQLTRGGAETQY
TRBV9 ASSVVPYPPLGANVLT
TRBV11-2 ASSLDGREQY
TRBV30 AWSEGGRPWSGYT
TRBV27 ASSFGRGYEQY
TRBV6-5 ASRIRVSTNEKLF
TRBV27 ASTFSGSLYNEQF
TRBV21-1 ASSKGGTRVAKNIQY
TRBV11-2 ASSFSGSTEAF
TRBV7-6 ASSLRVAASTDTQY
TRBV11-2 ASSLPAGYEQY
TRBV25-1 ASSERVRPDIQY
TRBV19 ASSPRQGRTDTQY
TRBV6-4 ASSLSGNSPLH
TRBV5-1 ASTKTPETESSYNSPLH
TRBV5-4 ASSLGQDTEAF
TRBV29-1 SVEDRQVAF
TRBV15 ATSRNTSGPLGYEQF
TRBV11-2 ASSAFYLAYNEQF
TRBV30 AWSTGGSNYGYT
TRBV4-1 ASSQYRFLTENNSPLH
TRBV7-9 ASSLAGGRTGELF
TRBV7-2 ASSPPGHRGPVNYT
TRBV7-2 ASSPGQADTGELF
TRBV19 ASRVVDGYT
TRBV28 ASSRLSGTSTKGIYEQY
TRBV11-3 ASSPGDSLNYGYT
TRBV7-9 ASSSRRRGYYNEQF
TRBV7-9 ASSTLRDRGPGNTIY
TRBV5-8 ASSTGGGMNTEAF
TRBV5-1 ASTINRSLLGTQY
TRBV7-2 ASSLAEGPAALEQF
TRBV6-6 ASKVGITGAYEQY
TRBV10-1 ASRNSADTQY
TRBV4-3 ASSPLAGRYGYT
TRBV6-4 ASSHRGLVSYEQY
TRBV7-8 ASSPAGGTDTQY